Listed below are T cell receptor beta chains from one sample, sequenced in a study of T cells in tuberculosis. The protocol was immunoSEQ multiplex PCR, while the TCRdb copy is restricted to in-frame clones and leaves out a portion. The profile shows roughly 35,000 clones, just over 90% of them singletons. The material sequenced was PBMCs. The receptors originated from a donor aged 10-29 years with latent tuberculosis or without tuberculosis infection. Each CDR3 is given with its conserved first and last residue. Each record gives: clone size, D gene, J gene, V gene, CDR3 protein, CDR3 DNA. D genes are given only for firm matches. For some rows the clone size is stated as once, few or many, or as a class when expanded; others skip it.

- - TRBJ1-4 TRBV7-8 CASSLVRWSGTNEKLFF TGTGCCAGCAGCTTAGTTCGGTGGTCCGGTACTAATGAAAAACTGTTTTTT
- TRBD2 TRBJ2-1 TRBV28 CASSGGAGGLNEQFF TGTGCCAGCAGTGGGGGAGCGGGGGGGCTCAATGAGCAGTTCTTC
- TRBD2 TRBJ2-5 TRBV7-2 CASSLNSGGTQYF TGTGCCAGCAGCTTGAATTCGGGGGGGACCCAGTACTTC
- TRBD2 TRBJ2-3 TRBV2 CARRNSGWLDTQYF TGTGCCAGGAGGAATAGCGGGTGGTTGGATACGCAGTATTTT
- - TRBJ2-5 TRBV7-2 CASSLEMVWGATETQYF TGTGCCAGCAGCTTAGAGATGGTGTGGGGAGCGACAGAGACCCAGTACTTC
- TRBD2 TRBJ2-7 TRBV28 CASTMAGAYSYEQYF TGTGCCAGCACTATGGCGGGAGCGTATTCCTACGAGCAGTACTTC
- - TRBJ2-1 TRBV7-2 CASSRTAHNEQFF TGTGCCAGCAGCCGGACTGCCCACAATGAGCAGTTCTTC
- - TRBJ2-7 TRBV11-2 CASSSGLESPYEQYF TGTGCCAGCAGTTCAGGGCTGGAGAGTCCCTACGAGCAGTACTTC
- TRBD1 TRBJ2-6 TRBV7-9 CASSLPKGAASGANVLTF TGTGCCAGCAGCCTCCCCAAGGGGGCTGCTTCTGGGGCCAACGTCCTGACTTTC
once TRBD2 TRBJ2-1 TRBV19 CASRQPPGLAGEQFF TGTGCCAGTAGGCAGCCCCCGGGACTAGCGGGGGAGCAGTTCTTC
- - TRBJ2-6 TRBV7-9 CASRSTVQDNSGANVLTF TGTGCCAGCAGATCTACGGTGCAGGACAACTCTGGGGCCAACGTCCTGACTTTC
- - TRBJ1-1 TRBV28 CARTVNTEAFF TGTGCCAGGACAGTGAACACTGAAGCTTTCTTT
- TRBD2 TRBJ2-1 TRBV7-9 CASSLRLAGEWGNEQFF TGTGCCAGCAGCTTAAGACTAGCGGGAGAATGGGGCAATGAGCAGTTCTTC
- TRBD1 TRBJ2-7 TRBV7-7 CASSPGTGGLSSYEQYF TGTGCCAGCAGCCCGGGGACAGGGGGCCTAAGCTCCTACGAGCAGTACTTC
- - TRBJ2-1 TRBV9 CATSIGLGNYNEQFF TGTGCCACCTCAATCGGACTCGGGAACTACAATGAGCAGTTCTTC
- TRBD1 TRBJ2-7 TRBV4-3 CASSRDFRTGRTSSGEQYF TGCGCCAGCAGCCGAGACTTTAGGACAGGGAGAACGTCTTCGGGGGAGCAGTACTTC
- - TRBJ1-1 TRBV9 CASSVDSNTEAFF TGTGCCAGCAGCGTGGACAGCAACACTGAAGCTTTCTTT
- TRBD1 TRBJ2-7 TRBV5-6 CASSYGQGVYEQYF TGTGCCAGCAGCTACGGACAGGGCGTGTACGAGCAGTACTTC
- - TRBJ2-1 TRBV7-9 CASSSASSYNEQFF TGTGCCAGCAGTAGCGCCAGCTCCTACAATGAGCAGTTCTTC
- - TRBJ2-1 TRBV4-3 CASSQEPGDEQFF TGCGCCAGCAGCCAAGAACCGGGAGATGAGCAGTTCTTC
- TRBD2 TRBJ2-1 TRBV5-4 CASSNSLGRENEQFF TGTGCCAGCTCGAACTCGCTTGGGCGGGAGAATGAGCAGTTCTTC
- TRBD1 TRBJ2-1 TRBV15 CATSREASGQGRNEQFF TGTGCCACCAGCAGGGAAGCCTCGGGACAGGGGCGTAATGAGCAGTTCTTC
once - TRBJ2-7 TRBV5-6 CASSGGLHLQYF TGTGCCAGCAGCGGGGGACTTCATCTGCAGTACTTC
- - TRBJ1-4 TRBV7-9 CASSQQAMGEKLFF TGTGCCAGCAGCCAACAGGCGATGGGTGAAAAACTGTTTTTT
- - TRBJ1-1 TRBV7-2 CASSPWGGNTEAFF TGTGCCAGCAGCCCCTGGGGCGGGAACACTGAAGCTTTCTTT
- TRBD1 TRBJ2-7 TRBV19 CASSIGTGGIYEQYF TGTGCCAGTAGTATAGGGACAGGGGGCATCTACGAGCAGTACTTC
medium-sized - TRBJ2-3 TRBV12-5 CASGLGQNTDTQYF TGTGCTAGTGGTTTGGGACAAAACACAGATACGCAGTATTTT
- - TRBJ1-5 TRBV7-2 CASSLFYMEVGNQPQHF TGTGCCAGCAGCTTATTTTATATGGAGGTAGGCAATCAGCCCCAGCATTTT
- TRBD2 TRBJ2-7 TRBV28 CASSLRGRGWPSYEQYF TGTGCCAGCAGTTTGAGAGGGAGGGGCTGGCCTTCCTACGAGCAGTACTTC
- TRBD1 TRBJ2-7 TRBV19 CASSAATGDYEQYF TGTGCCAGTAGTGCAGCGACAGGGGACTACGAGCAGTACTTC
- - TRBJ2-5 TRBV4-1 CASSQVGGQETQYF TGCGCCAGCAGCCAGGTGGGGGGACAAGAGACCCAGTACTTC
- TRBD2 TRBJ2-1 TRBV7-9 CASSLIVVTSGRTFEQFF TGTGCCAGCAGCTTAATTGTTGTGACTAGCGGGAGAACTTTTGAGCAGTTCTTC
- - TRBJ1-2 TRBV29-1 CSVEGAGYGSYGYTF TGCAGCGTTGAGGGTGCAGGGTACGGGTCCTATGGCTACACCTTC
- TRBD1 TRBJ2-7 TRBV2 CASSEGQTGVGNEQYF TGTGCCAGCAGTGAAGGCCAGACAGGGGTGGGGAACGAGCAGTACTTC
- TRBD2 TRBJ2-1 TRBV15 CATSRDGTSGRAFRNEQFF TGTGCCACCAGCAGAGATGGGACTAGCGGGAGGGCCTTTAGGAATGAGCAGTTCTTC
- TRBD1 TRBJ2-7 TRBV7-8 CASSLRGTGVTYEQYF TGTGCCAGCAGCTTGAGAGGGACAGGGGTCACCTACGAGCAGTACTTC
- TRBD1 TRBJ2-3 TRBV6-5 CASRLQGASDTQYF TGTGCCAGCAGGCTACAGGGGGCATCGGATACGCAGTATTTT
- - TRBJ1-5 TRBV6-5 CASRQGNQPQHF TGTGCCAGCAGACAGGGCAATCAGCCCCAGCATTTT
- TRBD1 TRBJ2-4 TRBV15 CATSSPYRTGVAKNIQYF TGTGCCACCAGCAGCCCCTATCGGACAGGGGTGGCCAAAAACATTCAGTACTTC
- TRBD1 TRBJ2-3 TRBV5-1 CASSLGQGVDTQYF TGCGCCAGCAGCTTGGGACAGGGCGTAGATACGCAGTATTTT
- TRBD1 TRBJ2-5 TRBV6-1 CASSGYPYRGETQYF TGTGCCAGCAGCGGGTACCCTTACAGGGGAGAGACCCAGTACTTC
- TRBD1 TRBJ2-3 TRBV7-7 CASSLVGTGDTQYF TGTGCCAGCAGCTTAGTGGGGACAGGAGATACGCAGTATTTT
- - TRBJ2-2 TRBV10-3 CAISGETVTGELFF TGTGCCATCAGTGGAGAGACAGTCACCGGGGAGCTGTTTTTT
- - TRBJ2-3 TRBV29-1 CSVSRPGGRVDTQYF TGCAGCGTTAGCAGGCCGGGGGGCCGCGTGGATACGCAGTATTTT
- TRBD1 TRBJ1-2 TRBV7-8 CASSAGTGGYGYTF TGTGCCAGCAGCGCCGGGACAGGGGGCTATGGCTACACCTTC
once - TRBJ2-1 TRBV9 CASSVGAGLHNEQFF TGTGCCAGCAGCGTAGGAGCGGGCCTCCACAATGAGCAGTTCTTC
- - TRBJ1-5 TRBV6-6 CASISGPNQPQHF TGTGCCAGCATCTCAGGTCCAAATCAGCCCCAGCATTTT
- - TRBJ1-5 TRBV28 CASSPWGGRRNQPQHF TGTGCCAGCAGTCCTTGGGGGGGCAGGAGAAATCAGCCCCAGCATTTT
- - TRBJ2-2 TRBV9 CASSVGSGNTGELFF TGTGCCAGCAGCGTAGGTAGCGGGAACACCGGGGAGCTGTTTTTT
- - TRBJ1-2 TRBV4-1 CASSPSGQPANYGYTF TGCGCCAGCAGCCCGTCTGGGCAGCCAGCTAACTATGGCTACACCTTC
- - TRBJ1-2 TRBV7-2 CASKPPALTLRVGGYTF TGTGCCAGCAAGCCCCCGGCGCTGACTTTGAGGGTTGGGGGCTACACCTTC
- TRBD2 TRBJ2-1 TRBV29-1 CSVGAGRANEQFF TGCAGCGTTGGGGCCGGGAGGGCCAATGAGCAGTTCTTC
- - TRBJ2-7 TRBV5-1 CASSPGFGQYF TGCGCCAGCAGCCCGGGATTTGGGCAGTACTTC
- TRBD1 TRBJ2-7 TRBV11-2 CASSLTRTGIYEQYF TGTGCCAGCAGCTTAACACGGACAGGGATCTACGAGCAGTACTTC
- TRBD2 TRBJ2-7 TRBV5-1 CASSLGSSGVGYEQYF TGCGCCAGCAGCTTGGGGAGTAGCGGGGTCGGCTACGAGCAGTACTTC
- - TRBJ2-6 TRBV4-2 CASSQDRGSGANVLTF TGTGCCAGCAGCCAAGATCGGGGCTCTGGGGCCAACGTCCTGACTTTC
- - TRBJ2-5 TRBV9 CASSVAGGPGGEETQYF TGTGCCAGCAGCGTAGCTGGCGGACCGGGGGGCGAAGAGACCCAGTACTTC
once - TRBJ2-3 TRBV6-5 CATIGGTDTQYF TGTGCCACCATTGGAGGCACAGATACGCAGTATTTT
few TRBD2 TRBJ2-1 TRBV9 CASSVGGRANEQFF TGTGCCAGCAGCGTAGGTGGGAGGGCCAATGAGCAGTTCTTC